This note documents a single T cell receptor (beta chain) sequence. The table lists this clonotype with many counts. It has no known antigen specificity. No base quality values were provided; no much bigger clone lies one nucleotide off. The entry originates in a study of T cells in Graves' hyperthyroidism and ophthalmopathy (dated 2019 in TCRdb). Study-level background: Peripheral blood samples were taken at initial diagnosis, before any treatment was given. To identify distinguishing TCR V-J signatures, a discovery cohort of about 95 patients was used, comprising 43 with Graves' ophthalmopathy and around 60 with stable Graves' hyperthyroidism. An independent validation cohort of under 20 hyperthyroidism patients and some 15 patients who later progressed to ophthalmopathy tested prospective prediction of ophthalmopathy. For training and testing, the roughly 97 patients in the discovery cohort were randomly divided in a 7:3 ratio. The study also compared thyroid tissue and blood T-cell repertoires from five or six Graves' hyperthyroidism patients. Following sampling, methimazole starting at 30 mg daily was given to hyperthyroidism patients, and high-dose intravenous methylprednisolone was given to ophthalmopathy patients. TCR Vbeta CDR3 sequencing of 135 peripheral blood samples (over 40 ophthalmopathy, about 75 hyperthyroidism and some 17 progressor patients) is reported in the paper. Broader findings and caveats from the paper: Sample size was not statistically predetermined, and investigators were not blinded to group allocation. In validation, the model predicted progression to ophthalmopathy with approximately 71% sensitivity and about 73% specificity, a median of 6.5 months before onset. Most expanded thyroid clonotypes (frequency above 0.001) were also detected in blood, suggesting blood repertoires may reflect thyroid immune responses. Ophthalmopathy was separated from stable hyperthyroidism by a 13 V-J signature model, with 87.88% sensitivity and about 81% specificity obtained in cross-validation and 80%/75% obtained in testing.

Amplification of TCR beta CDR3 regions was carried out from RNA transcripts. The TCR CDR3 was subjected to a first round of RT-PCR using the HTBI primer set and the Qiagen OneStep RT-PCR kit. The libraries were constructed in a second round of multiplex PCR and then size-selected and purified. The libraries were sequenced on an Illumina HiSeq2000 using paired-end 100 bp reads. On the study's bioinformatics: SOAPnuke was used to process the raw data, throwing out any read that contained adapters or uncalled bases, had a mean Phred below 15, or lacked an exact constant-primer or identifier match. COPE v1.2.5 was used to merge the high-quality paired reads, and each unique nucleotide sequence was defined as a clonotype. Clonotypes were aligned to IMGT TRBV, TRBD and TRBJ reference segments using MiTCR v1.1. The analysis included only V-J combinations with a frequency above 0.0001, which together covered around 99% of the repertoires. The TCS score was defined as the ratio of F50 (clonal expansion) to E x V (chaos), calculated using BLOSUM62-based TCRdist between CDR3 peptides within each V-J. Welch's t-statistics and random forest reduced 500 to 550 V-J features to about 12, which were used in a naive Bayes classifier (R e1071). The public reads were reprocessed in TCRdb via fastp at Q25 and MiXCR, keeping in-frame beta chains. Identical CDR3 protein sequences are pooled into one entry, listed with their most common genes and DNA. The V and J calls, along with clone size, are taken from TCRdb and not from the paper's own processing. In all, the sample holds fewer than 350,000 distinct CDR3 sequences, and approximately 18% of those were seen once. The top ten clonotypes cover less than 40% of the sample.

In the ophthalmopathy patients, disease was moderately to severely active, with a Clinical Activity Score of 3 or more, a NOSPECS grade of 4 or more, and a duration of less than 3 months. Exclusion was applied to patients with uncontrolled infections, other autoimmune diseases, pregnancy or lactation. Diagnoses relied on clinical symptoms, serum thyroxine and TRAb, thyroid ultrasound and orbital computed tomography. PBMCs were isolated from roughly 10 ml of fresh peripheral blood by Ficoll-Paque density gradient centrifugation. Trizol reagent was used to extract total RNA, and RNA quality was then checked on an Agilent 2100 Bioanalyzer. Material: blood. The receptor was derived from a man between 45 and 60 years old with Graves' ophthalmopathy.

The DNA is as follows: TGTGCCAGCAGCTTAGCGGTAGTTAATGAGCAGTTCTTC. Its product reads: CASSLAVVNEQFF. The chain joins TRBV7-9 to TRBJ2-1, with no confidently assigned D gene. The CDR3 covers 13 residues, taking in both the cysteine and the phenylalanine. Just CDR3 DNA is preserved here, 39 bases in frame from base 1. Trimming costs V 0 bases and J 7 bases, and their ends lie 7 bases apart. CDR1 is given as SEHNR and CDR2 as FQNEAQ, both from the germline V gene (reference sequence). When the CDR3 is completed using the reference TRBV7-9 and TRBJ2-1 genes on either side, the full variable domain is DTGVSQNPRHKITKRGQNVTFRCDPISEHNRLYWYRQTLGQGPEFLTYFQNEAQLEKSRLLSDRFSAERPKGSFSTLEIQRTEQGDSAMYLCASSLAVVNEQFFGPGTRLTVL.